This TCR beta chain was captured in a study of control samples from healthy donors and cancer patients. The repertoire was sequenced with immunoSEQ multiplex PCR; TCRdb's copy has only in-frame clones and lacks some. Of some 89,000 clones in the sample, more than 75% were seen once. The material sequenced was blood. The TCR was taken from a woman in her thirties or forties in good health.

The DNA for the CDR3 is TGTGCCACCAGTGATCTTCCAGGGGGCACTGGGGAGACCCAGTACTTC. It codes for CATSDLPGGTGETQYF. The rearrangement uses TRBV24-1 and TRBJ2-5, with 8 bases matching TRBD1. The germline V gene encodes CDR1 KGHDR and CDR2 SFDVKD. The CDR3 length is 16 residues. Unmatched junction bases numbered 10, after V lost 3 bases and J lost 5 bases.